This entry features one T cell receptor (beta chain) sequence. Its antigen is currently not known. No clone much larger than this one lies a single base away; base qualities are absent. These data originate in a study of T cell responses to AZD1222 COVID-19 vaccine (dated by TCRdb to the early 2020s). As for the study more broadly: TCR sequencing was performed for 230 to 250 trial participants, of whom about 200 were given two doses of AZD1222 and around 26 were given two doses of MenACWY control vaccine. Enrollment into the trials was organized by age into subgroups of 18-55, 56-69 and 70-plus years, and those subgroups contained roughly 140, 27 and 60 TCR-sequenced participants, respectively. What the authors observed across the whole study: The 56-69-year group was small, and its depth increase did not reach significance, likely because of low power. Conclusions about previously exposed vaccinees were limited because only a handful of AZD1222 recipients were SARS-CoV-2 seropositive at baseline. Vaccine-associated CD4 TCRs spanned the whole spike protein, with dominant responses in regions 160-218 and 743-854. After two AZD1222 doses, both the breadth and the depth of spike-specific TCRs were significantly higher than at day 0 and than in MenACWY recipients. Participants were mostly white British and included more females than males, and it was suggested by the authors that clonal diversity may have been underestimated. Because no day 14 peak-response samples were available, repertoires were characterized only after the peak T cell response. Epitopes outside the regions mutated in the B.1.351 and B.1.1.7 variants were reportedly recognized by nearly half of the unique spike-specific TCRs.

The CDR3 regions of human TCRbeta chains were analyzed by immunosequencing. In the original analysis: Repertoire TCRs were matched against a reference library of SARS-CoV-2-specific TCRs generated with the MIRA antigen-specificity platform. Breadth meant the fraction of unique TCRs that were SARS-CoV-2-associated, whereas depth meant the fraction of total T cells that were SARS-CoV-2-associated. Each spike-specific TCR was assigned to its reactive spike region and to a CD4 or CD8 class using the MIRA data. Log10-transformed breadth and depth values were compared by one-way ANOVA with Sidak's multiple comparisons tests. TCRdb took over this immuneACCESS table, retaining in-frame rearrangements with V and J assigned. Such tables are incomplete; in checked studies, under half of the missing clones stem from an unresolved V gene, and the remainder is unexplained. V and J calls and clone size follow that table, whereas D and trimming were derived from the DNA. This sample is represented by around 130,000 clones; 88% of them were singletons. The ten largest clones take up around 19% of the sample.

The sample's time point label, in plain terms: baseline before first vaccination. What the treatment or condition label conveys for this sample: meningococcal conjugate vaccine given as trial control. Samples from vaccinated people were obtained from the UK trials COV001 and COV002, which included a single-blind randomized controlled phase 2/3 trial of AZD1222 (ChAdOx1 nCoV-19) in healthy adults. For TCRbeta chain sequencing, PBMC samples were collected from trial participants at day 0 and at day 28 after the second dose. Trimming removed 4 bases from V and 3 bases from J, leaving 6 bases between the germline ends. The CDR3 runs 12 residues from the cysteine to the phenylalanine. Here the CDR3 DNA is all that survives: 36 bases in frame from base 1. CDR1 and CDR2 are drawn from the germline V gene: MDHEN, SYDVKM.

The sample here was peripheral blood, taken on day 0 of MenACWY control vaccination. The sequence is built from TRBV28 and TRBJ2-5; the D gene assignment is ambiguous. The source is an adult in good health. The nucleotide sequence is given as TGTGCCAGCAGTTATGTCGAAGAGACCCAGTACTTC. Its protein is CASSYVEETQYF.